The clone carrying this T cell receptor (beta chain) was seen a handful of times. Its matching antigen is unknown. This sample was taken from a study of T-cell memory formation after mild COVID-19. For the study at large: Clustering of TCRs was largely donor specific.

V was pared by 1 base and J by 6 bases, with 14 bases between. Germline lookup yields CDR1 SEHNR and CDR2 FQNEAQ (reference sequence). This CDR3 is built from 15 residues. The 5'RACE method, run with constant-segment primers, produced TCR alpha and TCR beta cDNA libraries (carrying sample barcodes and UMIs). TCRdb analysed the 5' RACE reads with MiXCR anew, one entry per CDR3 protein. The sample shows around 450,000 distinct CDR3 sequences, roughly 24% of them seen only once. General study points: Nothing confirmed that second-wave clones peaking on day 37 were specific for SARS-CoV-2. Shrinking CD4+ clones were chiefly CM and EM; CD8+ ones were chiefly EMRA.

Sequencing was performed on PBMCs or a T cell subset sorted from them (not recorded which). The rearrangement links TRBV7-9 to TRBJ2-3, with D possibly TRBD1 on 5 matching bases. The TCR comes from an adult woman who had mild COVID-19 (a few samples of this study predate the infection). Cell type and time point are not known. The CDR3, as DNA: TGTGCCAGCAGCTTAGTCCAGGGAAAGGGGGATACGCAGTATTTT. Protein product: CASSLVQGKGDTQYF. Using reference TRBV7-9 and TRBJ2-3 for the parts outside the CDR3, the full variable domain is DTGVSQNPRHKITKRGQNVTFRCDPISEHNRLYWYRQTLGQGPEFLTYFQNEAQLEKSRLLSDRFSAERPKGSFSTLEIQRTEQGDSAMYLCASSLVQGKGDTQYFGPGTRLTVL.